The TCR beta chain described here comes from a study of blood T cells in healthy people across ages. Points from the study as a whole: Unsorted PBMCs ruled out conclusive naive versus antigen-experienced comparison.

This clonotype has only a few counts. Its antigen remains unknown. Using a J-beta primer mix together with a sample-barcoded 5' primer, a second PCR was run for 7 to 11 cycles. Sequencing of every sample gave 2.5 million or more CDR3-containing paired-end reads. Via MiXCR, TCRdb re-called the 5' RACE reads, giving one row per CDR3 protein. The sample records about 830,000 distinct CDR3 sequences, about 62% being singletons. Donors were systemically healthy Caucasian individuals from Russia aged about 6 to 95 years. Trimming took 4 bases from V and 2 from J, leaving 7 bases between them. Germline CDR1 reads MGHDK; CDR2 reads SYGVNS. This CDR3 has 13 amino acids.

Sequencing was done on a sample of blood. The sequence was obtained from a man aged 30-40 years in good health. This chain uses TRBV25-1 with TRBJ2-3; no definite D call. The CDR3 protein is CASSVLSTDTQYF. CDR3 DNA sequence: TGTGCCAGCAGTGTTCTATCCACAGATACGCAGTATTTT.